The 9 T cell receptor beta chains given below trace back to one sample, sequenced in a study of blood T cell repertoires in COVID-19. This table comes from immunoSEQ multiplex PCR, and its TCRdb copy is limited to in-frame clones, with some not included. This table has about 49,000 clones, 82% appearing once. Source material: peripheral blood. Receptors were obtained from a woman aged 60-75 years with acute or convalescent COVID-19.

This chain joins TRBV2 and TRBJ1-2; D is unclear. The V end lost 4 bases, the J end lost 2 bases, and 5 bases lay between the germline ends. Germline CDR1 and CDR2: SNHLY and FYNNEI. The CDR3 has 12 amino acids. The chain's CDR3 is CASSVENYGYTF. In DNA form, the CDR3 reads TGTGCCAGCAGTGTTGAGAACTATGGCTACACCTTC.

The chain has TRBV5-1 and TRBJ1-2; tentative D call: TRBD1 (6 bases). V gave up 4 bases and J gave up 7 bases, with 17 bases separating them. In germline, CDR1 is SGHRS, CDR2 YFSETQ. The CDR3 extends over 14 amino acids. CDR3 DNA: TGCGCCAGCAGCCCAGGTCAGGGCAGGGGTGGCTACACCTTC. This encodes CASSPGQGRGGYTF.

This rearrangement joins TRBV18 to TRBJ1-2; D unresolved. Trimming took off 6 bases at V and 7 bases at J, with 18 bases between the two ends. CDR1 KGHSH and CDR2 LQKENI come from the germline V gene. The CDR3 is 14 amino acids. This chain's CDR3 is CASSYTTRNAGYTF. CDR3 nucleotides: TGTGCCAGCTCCTATACGACAAGGAATGCTGGCTACACCTTC.

The chain is built from TRBV6-5 and TRBJ1-2; no reliable D call. This CDR3 comprises 13 residues. The germline V and J ends were trimmed by 0 bases and 8 bases, with 10 bases remaining between them. Germline lookup yields CDR1 MNHEY and CDR2 SVGAGI. The CDR3 here is CASSYSRGGGYTF. The DNA for the CDR3 is TGTGCCAGCAGTTACTCGAGAGGTGGCGGCTACACCTTC.

The chain carries TRBV10-1 and TRBJ2-7; a possible D gene is TRBD1 (6 bases). V was cut by 0 bases and J by 2 bases, with 20 bases left in between. The germline V gene has CDR1 WNHNN and CDR2 SYGVQD (reference sequence). CDR3 length equals 18 residues. The CDR3 is CASSESYREFYRTYEQYF. The CDR3 nucleotides read TGCGCCAGCAGTGAGTCGTACAGGGAGTTCTACCGAACCTACGAGCAGTACTTC.

The chain employs TRBV6-1 and TRBJ1-3, with D unclear. The germline V gene has CDR1 MNHNS and CDR2 SASEGT. V was trimmed by 2 bases and J by 0 bases, leaving 8 bases between them. The CDR3 is 15 amino acids. The CDR3 DNA is TGTGCCAGCAGTGAATTTCCGGGCTCTGGAAACACCATATATTTT. It is translated as CASSEFPGSGNTIYF.

The table lists this clone with a few counts. The V gene is TRBV23-1, the J gene TRBJ1-3; the D gene is possibly TRBD1 (5 bases). TRBV23-1 counts as an open reading frame of uncertain function. The CDR3 length is 15 residues. Trimming pared 4 bases from V and 4 bases from J, leaving 14 bases between. The CDR3 region has the DNA TGCGCCAGCAGTCGCGACAGAAAGGGAGGAAACACCATATATTTT. This encodes CASSRDRKGGNTIYF.

For the CDR3, the DNA is TGTGCCAGCAGCTTGCCCGGTTTCTCCTACGAGCAGTACTTC. Amino acid sequence: CASSLPGFSYEQYF. The V and J genes are TRBV7-2 and TRBJ2-7; no reliable D call. V was clipped by 3 bases and J by 0 bases, with 9 bases between them. The CDR3 is 14 residues long. Per germline, CDR1 SGHTA and CDR2 FQGNSA. Combining the CDR3 with reference TRBV7-2 and TRBJ2-7 gives the whole variable domain GAGVSQSPSNKVTEKGKDVELRCDPISGHTALYWYRQSLGQGLEFLIYFQGNSAPDKSGLPSDRFSAERTGGSVSTLTIQRTQQEDSAVYLCASSLPGFSYEQYFGPGTRLTVT.

The genes are TRBV5-1 and TRBJ2-5, with TRBD2 matching over 15 bases. J gave up 4 bases and V 1 base, and 2 bases lay outside the gene matches. The germline V gene has CDR1 SGHRS and CDR2 YFSETQ. The CDR3 sequence is 16 residues long. CDR3 sequence (DNA): TGCGCCAGCAGCTTGATGGGACTAGCGGGAGGAGAGACCCAGTACTTC. Translation gives CASSLMGLAGGETQYF. The complete variable domain, with remaining parts taken from reference TRBV5-1 and TRBJ2-5, reads KAGVTQTPRYLIKTRGQQVTLSCSPISGHRSVSWYQQTPGQGLQFLFEYFSETQRNKGNFPGRFSGRQFSNSRSEMNVSTLELGDSALYLCASSLMGLAGGETQYFGPGTRLLVL.